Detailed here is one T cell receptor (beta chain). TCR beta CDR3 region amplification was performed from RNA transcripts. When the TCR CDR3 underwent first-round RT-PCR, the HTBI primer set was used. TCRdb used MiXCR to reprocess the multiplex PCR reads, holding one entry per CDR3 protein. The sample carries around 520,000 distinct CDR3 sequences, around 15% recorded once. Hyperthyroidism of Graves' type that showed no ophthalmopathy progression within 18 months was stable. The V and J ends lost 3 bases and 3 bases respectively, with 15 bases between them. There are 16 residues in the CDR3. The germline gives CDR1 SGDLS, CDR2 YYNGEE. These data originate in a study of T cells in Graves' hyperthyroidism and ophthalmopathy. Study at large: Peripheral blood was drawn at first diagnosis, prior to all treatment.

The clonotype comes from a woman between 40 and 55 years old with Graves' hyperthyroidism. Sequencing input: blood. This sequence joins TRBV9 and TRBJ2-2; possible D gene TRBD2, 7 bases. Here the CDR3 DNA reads TGTGCCAGCAGCGGGCCGGGGGGCGTGGACACCGGGGAGCTGTTTTTT. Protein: CASSGPGGVDTGELFF.